Reported below is one T cell receptor (beta chain). What it binds is unknown. V lost 8 bases, J lost 0 bases, and 11 bases lay in between. The CDR3 loop spans 13 amino acids. Per germline, CDR1 MNHEY and CDR2 SVGAGI. This record belongs to a study of T-cell memory formation after mild COVID-19. The study's findings and limits: Chiefly within CM and EM were the contracting CD4+ clones; CD8+ ones were within EMRA. Pre-infection memory showed some responding clones, and this suggested that cross-reactive memory joined. Among clones contracting day 15 to 85, CD4/CD8 was balanced, whereas later expanders leaned CD4+.

TCRdb re-derived calls from the 5' RACE reads in MiXCR, one entry per CDR3 protein. Of roughly 86,000 distinct CDR3 sequences in the sample, 10% to 15% were seen once. This TCR derives from an adult woman who had mild COVID-19 (a few samples of this study predate the infection). Cell type and time point are not known. The sample taken for sequencing was PBMCs or a T cell subset sorted from them (not recorded which). The chain has TRBV6-5 and TRBJ2-7, with TRBD1 as a possible D gene (6 bases). The CDR3 nucleotides are TGTGCCAGCGGAGACAGGTTCTCCTACGAGCAGTACTTC. It encodes CASGDRFSYEQYF.